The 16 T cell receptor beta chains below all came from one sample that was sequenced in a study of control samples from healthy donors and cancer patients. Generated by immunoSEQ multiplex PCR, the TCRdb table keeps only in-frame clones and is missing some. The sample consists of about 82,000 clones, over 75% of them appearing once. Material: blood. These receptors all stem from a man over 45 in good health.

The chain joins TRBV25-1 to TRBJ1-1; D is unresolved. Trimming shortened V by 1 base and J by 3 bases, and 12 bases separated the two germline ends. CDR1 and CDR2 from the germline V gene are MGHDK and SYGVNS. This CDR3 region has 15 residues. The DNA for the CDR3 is TGTGCCAGCAGTGAATTTGGCACCTGGGACACTGAAGCTTTCTTT. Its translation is CASSEFGTWDTEAFF.

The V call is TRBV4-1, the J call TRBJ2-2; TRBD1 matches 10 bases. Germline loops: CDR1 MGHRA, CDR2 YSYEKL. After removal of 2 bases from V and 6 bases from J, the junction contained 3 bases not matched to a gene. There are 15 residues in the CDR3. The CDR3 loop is CASSQWDRGSGELFF. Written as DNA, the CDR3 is TGCGCCAGCAGCCAATGGGACAGGGGTTCCGGGGAGCTGTTTTTT.

As DNA, the CDR3 is TGTGCCAGTAGCGTCGGCAACGGAGAGACCCAGTACTTC. Translation gives CASSVGNGETQYF. The rearrangement joins TRBV19 to TRBJ2-5, with no clear D. Trimming stripped 6 bases from V and 4 bases from J, with 12 bases between. This CDR3 is built from 13 residues. CDR1 and CDR2 (germline): LNHDA, SQIVND (reference sequence).

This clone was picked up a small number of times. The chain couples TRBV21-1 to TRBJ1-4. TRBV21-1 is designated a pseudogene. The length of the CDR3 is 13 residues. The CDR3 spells CASSKRVKEKLFF. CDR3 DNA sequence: TGTGCCAGCAGCAAGCGAGTTAAGGAAAAACTGTTTTTT.

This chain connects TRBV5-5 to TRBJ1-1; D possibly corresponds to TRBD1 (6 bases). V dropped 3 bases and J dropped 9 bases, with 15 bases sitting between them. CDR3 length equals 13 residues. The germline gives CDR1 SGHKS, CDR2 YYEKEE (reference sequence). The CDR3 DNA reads TGTGCCAGCAGCTCAACCCGGGACACCAAAGCTTTCTTT. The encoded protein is CASSSTRDTKAFF. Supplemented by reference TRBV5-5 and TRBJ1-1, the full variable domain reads DAGVTQSPTHLIKTRGQQVTLRCSPISGHKSVSWYQQVLGQGPQFIFQYYEKEERGRGNFPDRFSARQFPNYSSELNVNALLLGDSALYLCASSSTRDTKAFFGQGTRLTVV.

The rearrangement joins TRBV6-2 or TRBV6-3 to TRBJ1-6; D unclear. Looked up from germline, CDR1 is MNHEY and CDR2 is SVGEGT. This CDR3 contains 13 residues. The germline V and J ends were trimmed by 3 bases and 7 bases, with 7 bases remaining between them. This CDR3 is CASSYNGNSPLHF. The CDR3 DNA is TGTGCCAGCAGTTATAACGGGAATTCACCCCTCCACTTT.

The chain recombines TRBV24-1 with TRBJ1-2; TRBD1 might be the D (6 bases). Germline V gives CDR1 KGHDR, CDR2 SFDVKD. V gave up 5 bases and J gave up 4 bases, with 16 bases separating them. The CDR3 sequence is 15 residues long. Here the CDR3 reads CATSAGDSQFYGYTF. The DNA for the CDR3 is TGTGCCACCAGTGCAGGGGACTCCCAATTCTATGGCTACACCTTC.

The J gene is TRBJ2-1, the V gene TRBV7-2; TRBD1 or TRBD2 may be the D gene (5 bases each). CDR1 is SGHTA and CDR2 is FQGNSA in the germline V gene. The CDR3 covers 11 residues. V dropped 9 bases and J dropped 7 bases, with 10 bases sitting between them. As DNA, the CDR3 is TGTGCCAGTTGGGGACGGAATGAGCAGTTCTTC. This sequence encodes CASWGRNEQFF.

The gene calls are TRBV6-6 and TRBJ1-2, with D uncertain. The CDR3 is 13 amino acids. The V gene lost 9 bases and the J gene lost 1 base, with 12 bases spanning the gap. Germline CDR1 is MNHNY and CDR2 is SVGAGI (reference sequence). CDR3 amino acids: CASMGRINYGYTF. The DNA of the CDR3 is TGTGCCAGTATGGGGAGGATTAACTATGGCTACACCTTC.

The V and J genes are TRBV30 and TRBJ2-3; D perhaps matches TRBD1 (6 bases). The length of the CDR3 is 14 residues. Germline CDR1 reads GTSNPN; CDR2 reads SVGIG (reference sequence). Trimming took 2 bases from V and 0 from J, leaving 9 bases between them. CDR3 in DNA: TGTGCCTGGAGTAGGGGGATGAGCACAGATACGCAGTATTTT. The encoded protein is CAWSRGMSTDTQYF.

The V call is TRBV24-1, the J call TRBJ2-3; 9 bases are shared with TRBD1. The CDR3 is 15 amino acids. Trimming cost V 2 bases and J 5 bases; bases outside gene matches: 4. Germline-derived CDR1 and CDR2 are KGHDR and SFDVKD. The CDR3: CATSDSGQGRDTQYF. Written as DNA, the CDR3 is TGTGCCACCAGTGATTCGGGACAGGGTAGAGATACGCAGTATTTT.

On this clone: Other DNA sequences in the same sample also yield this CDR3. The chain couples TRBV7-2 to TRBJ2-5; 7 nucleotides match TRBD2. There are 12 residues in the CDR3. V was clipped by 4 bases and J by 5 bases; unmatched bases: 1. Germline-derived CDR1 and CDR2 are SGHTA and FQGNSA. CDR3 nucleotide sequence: TGTGCCAGCAGCTCCGGGGGGGAGACCCAGTACTTC. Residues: CASSSGGETQYF.

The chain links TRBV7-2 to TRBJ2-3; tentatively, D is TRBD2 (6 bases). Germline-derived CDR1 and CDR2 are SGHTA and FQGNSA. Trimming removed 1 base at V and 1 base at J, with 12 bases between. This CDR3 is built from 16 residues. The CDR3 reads CASSLDFSGGTDTQYF. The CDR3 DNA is TGTGCCAGCAGCTTAGATTTTAGCGGCGGCACAGATACGCAGTATTTT.

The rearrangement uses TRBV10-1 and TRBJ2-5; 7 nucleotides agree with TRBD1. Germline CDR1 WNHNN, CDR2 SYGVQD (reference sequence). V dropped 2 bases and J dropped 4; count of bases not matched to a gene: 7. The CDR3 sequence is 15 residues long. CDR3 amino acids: CASSENRGLGETQYF. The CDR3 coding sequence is TGCGCCAGCAGTGAGAATAGGGGGCTTGGAGAGACCCAGTACTTC.

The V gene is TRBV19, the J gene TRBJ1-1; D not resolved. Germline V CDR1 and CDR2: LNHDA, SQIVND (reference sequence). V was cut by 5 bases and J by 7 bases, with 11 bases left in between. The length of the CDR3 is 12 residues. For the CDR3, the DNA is TGTGCCAGTAGTGGGATTCAGGTTGAAGCTTTCTTT. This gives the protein CASSGIQVEAFF.

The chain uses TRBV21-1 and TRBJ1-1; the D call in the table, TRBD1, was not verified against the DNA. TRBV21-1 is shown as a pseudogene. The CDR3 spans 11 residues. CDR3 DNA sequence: TGTGCCAGCAACATGAACACTGAAGCTTTCTTT. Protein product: CASNMNTEAFF.